A selection of T cell receptor beta chains follows, all from one sample in a study of shared clonotypes between healthy human individuals. TCRdb's copy holds only in-frame clones and misses some; the assay was immunoSEQ multiplex PCR. The table lists 2 million to 2.5 million clones, less than 95% of them singletons. Sequencing was done on a sample of naive CD4+ T cells from PBMCs. The source of these receptors is a man between 18 and 29 years old in good health. Some clones in this sample may be carry-over from other donors' samples. Each CDR3 is given with its conserved first and last residue. The D gene is left open where the match is weak. Where a row states a size, it is once, few, many or the class of an expanded clone; other rows omit it.

V gene: TRBV7-3
J gene: TRBJ1-1
clone size: NA
D gene: NA
CDR3 protein: CASRLTVGNTEAFF
CDR3 DNA: TGTGCCAGCAGGCTCACCGTCGGGAACACTGAAGCTTTCTTT

V gene: TRBV6-5
J gene: TRBJ2-1
clone size: once
D gene: NA
CDR3 protein: CASSAGTPRYNEQFF
CDR3 DNA: TGTGCCAGCAGTGCCGGGACTCCGCGCTACAATGAGCAGTTCTTC

V gene: TRBV5-1
J gene: TRBJ1-4
clone size: NA
D gene: NA
CDR3 protein: CASNSGTSNEKLFF
CDR3 DNA: TGCGCCAGCAATTCCGGGACATCTAATGAAAAACTGTTTTTT

V gene: TRBV28
J gene: TRBJ1-5
clone size: NA
D gene: TRBD1
CDR3 protein: CATGTGDYQPQHF
CDR3 DNA: TGTGCCACCGGGACAGGTGATTATCAGCCCCAGCATTTT

V gene: TRBV7-9
J gene: TRBJ2-1
clone size: NA
D gene: NA
CDR3 protein: CASSLEDGDEQFF
CDR3 DNA: TGTGCCAGCAGCTTAGAAGATGGAGATGAGCAGTTCTTC

V gene: TRBV25-1
J gene: TRBJ1-2
clone size: once
D gene: NA
CDR3 protein: CATSPYGAGNYGYTF
CDR3 DNA: TGTGCCACCTCCCCCTATGGGGCTGGGAACTATGGCTACACCTTC

V gene: TRBV5-6
J gene: TRBJ1-2
clone size: NA
D gene: TRBD1
CDR3 protein: CASSLDRGGYGYTF
CDR3 DNA: TGTGCCAGCAGCTTGGACAGGGGTGGCTATGGCTACACCTTC

V gene: TRBV28
J gene: TRBJ1-4
clone size: NA
D gene: NA
CDR3 protein: CASSTRQNEKLFF
CDR3 DNA: TGTGCCAGCAGTACCCGACAGAATGAAAAACTGTTTTTT

V gene: TRBV28
J gene: TRBJ1-4
clone size: once
D gene: TRBD1
CDR3 protein: CASSLLLGQINEKLFF
CDR3 DNA: TGTGCCAGCAGTTTATTGCTGGGACAGATTAATGAAAAACTGTTTTTT

V gene: TRBV18
J gene: TRBJ1-2
clone size: NA
D gene: NA
CDR3 protein: CASSLRTQGARDGYTF
CDR3 DNA: TGTGCCAGCTCACTCCGGACCCAGGGTGCCCGGGATGGCTACACCTTC

V gene: TRBV28
J gene: TRBJ2-1
clone size: NA
D gene: NA
CDR3 protein: CASSSPKGSGANNEQFF
CDR3 DNA: TGTGCCAGCAGTTCCCCTAAGGGTAGCGGAGCCAACAATGAGCAGTTCTTC

V gene: TRBV5-1
J gene: TRBJ2-7
clone size: NA
D gene: NA
CDR3 protein: CASSLGDYYEQYF
CDR3 DNA: TGCGCCAGCAGCTTGGGTGACTACTACGAGCAGTACTTC

V gene: TRBV4-1
J gene: TRBJ2-5
clone size: NA
D gene: TRBD2
CDR3 protein: CASSPRAGGVEETQYF
CDR3 DNA: TGCGCCAGCAGCCCTCGAGCGGGAGGGGTAGAAGAGACCCAGTACTTC

V gene: TRBV6-5
J gene: TRBJ2-3
clone size: NA
D gene: NA
CDR3 protein: CASSYSWDTQYF
CDR3 DNA: TGTGCCAGCAGTTACTCGTGGGATACGCAGTATTTT

V gene: TRBV19
J gene: TRBJ1-5
clone size: few
D gene: NA
CDR3 protein: CASSISRNQPQHF
CDR3 DNA: TGTGCCAGTAGTATAAGCCGAAATCAGCCCCAGCATTTT

V gene: TRBV10-3
J gene: TRBJ2-7
clone size: NA
D gene: NA
CDR3 protein: CAISGGTVSAFYEQYF
CDR3 DNA: TGTGCCATCAGTGGGGGGACTGTGAGTGCGTTCTACGAGCAGTACTTC